Below are 24 T cell receptor beta chains sequenced from a single sample in a study of neurological immune-mediated disorders (dated by TCRdb to between 2019 and 2020). The protocol used for the library was 5' RACE. Sequencer: Illumina HiSeq 2500. TCRdb's own reprocessing of the public reads used fastp at Q25 and MiXCR and kept productive beta chains. CDR3 protein duplicates are merged, each entry listing the most common genes and DNA. The sample includes approximately 60,000 distinct CDR3 sequences, with under 4.5% observed a single time. The ten largest make up about 3.1% of the sample. Material for sequencing was PBMCs. Every receptor here comes from a woman aged 25 to 45 with multiple sclerosis.

This clonotype was counted ten times or more. The chain has TRBV10-3 and TRBJ1-5; D is undetermined. The CDR3 totals 12 residues. V lost 3 bases and J lost 6, with 6 bases in between. The germline gives CDR1 ENHRY, CDR2 SYGVKD. The CDR3 nucleotides read TGTGCCATCAGTGATGAGGGTCAGCCCCAGCATTTT. This sequence encodes CAISDEGQPQHF.

This clonotype showed up just a few times. The chain is built from TRBV12-3 or TRBV12-4 and TRBJ1-4, with TRBD1 matching over 9 bases. The CDR3 has 16 residues. V dropped 6 bases and J dropped 6; count of bases not matched to a gene: 11. Here the CDR3 reads CASSPTHRDRDEKLFF. The CDR3 DNA reads as TGTGCCAGCAGCCCAACTCACCGGGACAGGGATGAAAAACTGTTTTTT.

The sample holds many counts of this clonotype. This chain links TRBV6-1 with TRBJ2-1; D gene ambiguous. Per the germline V gene, CDR1 is MNHNS and CDR2 is SASEGT. V was clipped by 3 bases and J by 6 bases, with 15 bases between them. The CDR3 contains 15 residues. DNA for the CDR3: TGTGCCAGCAGTGAGGTGGCACGGCCCTTCAATGAGCAGTTCTTC. Protein sequence: CASSEVARPFNEQFF.

This clonotype was seen ten or more times. The chain employs TRBV7-7 and TRBJ2-3; 12 nucleotides line up with TRBD2. V lost 4 bases, J lost 11 bases, and 1 base stayed unmatched. Germline V gene lookup returns CDR1 SSHAT and CDR2 FNYEAQ (reference sequence). The CDR3 has 12 residues. CDR3: CASSSGLAGQYF. In DNA, the CDR3 is TGTGCCAGCAGCTCGGGACTAGCGGGGCAGTATTTT.

This clonotype was observed many times. The chain employs TRBV29-1 and TRBJ2-7, with D perhaps being TRBD1 or TRBD2 (6 bases each). The germline V gene has CDR1 SQVTM and CDR2 ANQGSEA. CDR3 size: 15 residues. The V and J ends lost 4 bases and 0 bases respectively, with 16 bases between them. This CDR3 is CSVVVGGTNSYEQYF. DNA of the CDR3: TGCAGCGTTGTAGTCGGGGGCACCAACTCCTACGAGCAGTACTTC.

This clonotype was detected many times. The chain is built from TRBV7-2 and TRBJ2-5; 11 bases fit TRBD1. CDR3 length equals 18 residues. From germline, CDR1 is SGHTA and CDR2 FQGNSA. V gave up 2 bases and J gave up 5 bases; unmatched junction bases: 13. CDR3: CASSLKTGGQGAGETQYF. For the CDR3, the DNA is TGTGCCAGCAGCTTAAAAACCGGCGGACAGGGGGCCGGGGAGACCCAGTACTTC.

At least ten counts were recorded for this clonotype. The chain is built from TRBV10-2 and TRBJ2-7; no definite D call. This CDR3 has 13 residues. Germline assignment: CDR1 WSHSY and CDR2 SAAADI. Trimming removed 5 bases from V and 2 bases from J, with 10 bases in between. The CDR3 coding sequence is TGCGCCAGCAGTCTCTCAGAGGCCTACGAGCAGTACTTC. It codes for CASSLSEAYEQYF.

There are many counts of this clonotype. The chain is built from TRBV20-1 and TRBJ2-7, with TRBD2 identical over 12 bases. CDR1 is DFQATT and CDR2 is SNEGSKA in the germline V gene (reference sequence). The CDR3 extends over 18 amino acids. V trimming: 0 bases; J trimming: 6 bases; junction bases outside the gene matches: 15. This CDR3 is CSARDTSRLAGVGLEQYF. CDR3 in DNA: TGCAGTGCTAGAGATACATCAAGACTAGCGGGAGTCGGTCTCGAGCAGTACTTC.

The sample holds a few counts of this clonotype. A much larger clone lies a single base off, so this may be a read error. The chain couples TRBV20-1 to TRBJ1-5; D is unresolved. This CDR3 comprises 11 residues. Trimming shortened V by 0 bases and J by 15 bases, and 12 bases separated the two germline ends. In germline, CDR1 is DFQATT, CDR2 SNEGSKA (reference sequence). The CDR3 DNA sequence: TGCAGTGCTAGAGATTTGGCCAACCTGCATTTT. As protein: CSARDLANLHF.

Turning to this clonotype: This clone may be a read error of a much larger clone one base away. The chain couples TRBV7-3 to TRBJ2-5; D unclear. The V end was cut by 2 bases, the J end by 5 bases, with 9 bases between. Germline CDR1 reads SGHTA; CDR2 reads FQGTGA. This CDR3 is built from 13 residues. The CDR3 region is CASSLSTYETQYF. The CDR3 DNA reads as TGTGCCAGCAGCTTATCGACCTACGAGACCCAGTACTTC.

Remarks on this clonotype: Compared with germline, one end of the junction differs, possibly owing to a read error. This sequence joins TRBV5-1 and TRBJ1-1, with a possible D match to TRBD1 (6 bases). The CDR3 runs to 16 residues. Looked up from germline, CDR1 is SGHRS and CDR2 is YFSETQ. CDR3: CACSPGGGALSTEAFF. The CDR3 DNA is TGCGCCTGCAGCCCCGGGGGGGGCGCTTTGAGCACTGAAGCTTTCTTT.

This clonotype has a count of ten or more. In DNA form, the CDR3 reads TGTGCCAGCAGCCCAGGGGACCGAATCAACTATGGCTACACCTTC. Translated: CASSPGDRINYGYTF. The gene calls are TRBV7-9 and TRBJ1-2; TRBD1 is a possible D gene (6 bases). The germline CDR1 and CDR2 sequences are SEHNR and FQNEAQ (reference sequence). V lost 5 bases, J lost 2 bases, and 15 bases lay in between. The CDR3 has 15 residues.

Ten or more counts support this clonotype. The V call is TRBV5-1, the J call TRBJ2-3; D remains unclear. The CDR3 contains 12 residues. In germline, CDR1 is SGHRS, CDR2 YFSETQ. Trimming took off 0 bases at V and 3 bases at J, with 2 bases between the two ends. The CDR3 region has the DNA TGCGCCAGCAGCTTGGAAACAGATACGCAGTATTTT. Protein product: CASSLETDTQYF. The full variable domain, rest sourced from reference TRBV5-1 and TRBJ2-3, is KAGVTQTPRYLIKTRGQQVTLSCSPISGHRSVSWYQQTPGQGLQFLFEYFSETQRNKGNFPGRFSGRQFSNSRSEMNVSTLELGDSALYLCASSLETDTQYFGPGTRLTVL.

The table lists this clonotype with many counts. The V call is TRBV5-1, the J call TRBJ2-7; 14 bases fit TRBD2. The CDR3 runs to 16 residues. After removal of 5 bases from V and 9 bases from J, the junction contained 13 bases not matched to a gene. Germline lookup yields CDR1 SGHRS and CDR2 YFSETQ. The CDR3 here is CASSPPGLAGDGGQYF. The DNA for the CDR3 is TGCGCCAGCAGTCCCCCGGGACTAGCGGGGGACGGTGGGCAGTACTTC.

By share, this clonotype counts as medium-sized (0.01 to 0.1%). CDR3: CALLVVDQADTQYF. CDR3 nucleotides: TGTGCCCTCCTTGTCGTAGATCAGGCTGATACGCAGTATTTT. V gene TRBV7-8 combines with J gene TRBJ2-3; no firm D call. Trimming pared 11 bases from V and 6 bases from J, leaving 21 bases between. The CDR3 loop spans 14 amino acids. Germline lookup yields CDR1 SGHVS and CDR2 FQNEAQ.

This clonotype was counted many times. The chain recombines TRBV3-1 with TRBJ2-5; D might be TRBD2 (5 bases). The germline gives CDR1 LGHDT, CDR2 YNNKEL (reference sequence). The CDR3 has 16 residues. V was trimmed by 1 base and J by 3 bases, leaving 15 bases between them. The CDR3 nucleotides are TGTGCCAGCAGCCAAGTGCCCCGGACTTATAAAGAGACCCAGTACTTC. Residues: CASSQVPRTYKETQYF.

Of note for this clonotype: The junction departs from the called germline gene at one end, perhaps through a read error. The V call is TRBV5-5, the J call TRBJ1-5, with 8 nucleotides matching TRBD1. Germline V gene sequence: CDR1 SGHKS, CDR2 YYEKEE (reference sequence). The CDR3 has 15 amino acids. CDR3 sequence (DNA): TGTGCCAGCAGCAATACAGGGGGGGGAAATCAGCCCCAGAATTTT. Encoded protein: CASSNTGGGNQPQNF.

Points on this clonotype: The conserved closing phenylalanine or tryptophan is absent in this CDR3, likely reflecting a read error. This rearrangement joins TRBV12-3 or TRBV12-4 to TRBJ2-7; maybe TRBD2 (6 bases). The V end was cut by 6 bases, the J end by 7 bases, with 19 bases between. The CDR3 loop spans 14 amino acids. CDR3 DNA: TGTGCCAGCAGCCCCCGGACACCTCGGGGGGAGCAGTACAAC. Translation: CASSPRTPRGEQYN.

This clonotype appeared many times. The chain is built from TRBV24-1 and TRBJ2-1; 8 bases align to TRBD1. Germline values: CDR1 KGHDR, CDR2 SFDVKD. Trimming cost V 7 bases and J 3 bases; bases outside gene matches: 7. This CDR3 has 15 residues. DNA for the CDR3: TGTGCCACCAGCCTCAGGGGGCTAGGCTACAATGAGCAGTTCTTC. As protein: CATSLRGLGYNEQFF.

This clonotype was seen many times. At one end, the junction sequence differs from germline, possibly due to a read error. The chain joins TRBV24-1 to TRBJ1-5; D is unresolved. Per germline, CDR1 KGHDR and CDR2 SFDVKD. This CDR3 has 15 amino acids. DNA for the CDR3: TGTGCCACCAGTGAGGGGAGAGGAACGGATCAGCCCCAGAATTTT. This encodes CATSEGRGTDQPQNF.

This clonotype was counted ten times or more. V is TRBV4-1 and J is TRBJ2-3; the D gene is possibly TRBD1 (6 bases). The CDR3 totals 16 residues. The germline CDR1 and CDR2 sequences are MGHRA and YSYEKL. Trimming cost V 4 bases and J 4 bases, with 18 bases left between them. CDR3 sequence: CASSLTGQRRPDTQYF. The CDR3 DNA follows: TGCGCCAGCAGCCTGACGGGACAAAGACGTCCAGATACGCAGTATTTT.

This clonotype was seen many times. The rearrangement joins TRBV12-3 or TRBV12-4 to TRBJ2-7; possible D gene TRBD1, 6 bases. V lost 3 bases, J lost 6 bases, and 18 bases lay in between. CDR3 length: 15 amino acids. The CDR3 sequence is CASSLRAGVLSEQYF. The DNA for the CDR3 is TGTGCCAGCAGTTTGAGGGCAGGGGTCCTCTCCGAGCAGTACTTC.

This clonotype was detected many times. The J gene is TRBJ1-1, the V gene TRBV9; D not resolved. The CDR3 loop spans 14 amino acids. Germline V gene lookup returns CDR1 SGDLS and CDR2 YYNGEE. V gave up 4 bases and J gave up 1 base, with 11 bases separating them. CDR3: CASSPLSQNTEAFF. The CDR3 DNA is TGTGCCAGCAGCCCCCTATCACAGAACACTGAAGCTTTCTTT.

There are many counts of this clonotype. The genes are TRBV10-3 and TRBJ1-1; TRBD1 is a possible D gene (6 bases). Looked up from germline, CDR1 is ENHRY and CDR2 is SYGVKD. Trimming removed 3 bases at V and 2 bases at J, with 10 bases between. This CDR3 has 14 residues. CDR3 protein: CAISDIGGNTEAFF. The CDR3 region has the DNA TGTGCCATCAGTGATATAGGGGGAAACACTGAAGCTTTCTTT.